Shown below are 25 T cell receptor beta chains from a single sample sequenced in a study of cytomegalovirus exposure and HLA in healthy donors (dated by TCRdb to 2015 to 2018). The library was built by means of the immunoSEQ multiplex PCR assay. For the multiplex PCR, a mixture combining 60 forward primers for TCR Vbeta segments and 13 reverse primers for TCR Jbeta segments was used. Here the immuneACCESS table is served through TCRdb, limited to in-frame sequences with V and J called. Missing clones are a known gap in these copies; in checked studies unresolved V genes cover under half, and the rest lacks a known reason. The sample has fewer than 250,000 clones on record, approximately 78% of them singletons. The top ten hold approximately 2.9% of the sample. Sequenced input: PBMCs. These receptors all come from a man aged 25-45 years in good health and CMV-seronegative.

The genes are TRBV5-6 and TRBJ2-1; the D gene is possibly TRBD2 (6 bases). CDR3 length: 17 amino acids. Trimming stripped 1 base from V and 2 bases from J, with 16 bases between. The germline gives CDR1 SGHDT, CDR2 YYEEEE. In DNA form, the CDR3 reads TGTGCCAGCAGCTTGTATCTGATTAGCGGAGCCTACAATGAGCAGTTCTTC. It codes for CASSLYLISGAYNEQFF.

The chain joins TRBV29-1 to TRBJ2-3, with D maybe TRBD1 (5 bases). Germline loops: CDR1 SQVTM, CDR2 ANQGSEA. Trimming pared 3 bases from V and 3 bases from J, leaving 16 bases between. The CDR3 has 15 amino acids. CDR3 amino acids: CSVDGRQGRTDTQYF. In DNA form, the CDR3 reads TGCAGCGTTGACGGTCGCCAGGGTAGGACAGATACGCAGTATTTT.

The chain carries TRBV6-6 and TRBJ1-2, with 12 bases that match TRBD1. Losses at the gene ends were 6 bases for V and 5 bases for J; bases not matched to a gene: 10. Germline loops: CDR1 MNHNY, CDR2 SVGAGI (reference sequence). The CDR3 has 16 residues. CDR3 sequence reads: CASRTPGQGAYYGYTF. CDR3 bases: TGTGCCAGCAGGACCCCGGGACAGGGGGCTTATTATGGCTACACCTTC.

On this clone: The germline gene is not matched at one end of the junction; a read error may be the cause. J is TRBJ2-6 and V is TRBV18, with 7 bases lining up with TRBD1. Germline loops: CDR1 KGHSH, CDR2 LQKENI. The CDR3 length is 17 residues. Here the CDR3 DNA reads TGTGCCAGCTCACCGTTGGGACAGATCTCTGGGGCCAGCGTCCTGACTTTC. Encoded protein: CASSPLGQISGASVLTF.

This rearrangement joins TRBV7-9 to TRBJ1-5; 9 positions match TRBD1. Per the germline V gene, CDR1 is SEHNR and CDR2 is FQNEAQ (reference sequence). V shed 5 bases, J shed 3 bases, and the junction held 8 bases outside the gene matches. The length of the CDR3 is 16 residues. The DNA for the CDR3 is TGTGCCAGCAGCACCTCGACAGGGGGTAACAATCAGCCCCAGCATTTT. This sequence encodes CASSTSTGGNNQPQHF.

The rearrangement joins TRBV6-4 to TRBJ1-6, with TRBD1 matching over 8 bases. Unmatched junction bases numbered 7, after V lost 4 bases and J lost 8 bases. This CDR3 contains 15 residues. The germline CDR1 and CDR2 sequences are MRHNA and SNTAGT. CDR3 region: CASSAGTGGHSPLHF. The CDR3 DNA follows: TGTGCCAGCAGTGCTGGGACAGGCGGACATTCACCCCTCCACTTT.

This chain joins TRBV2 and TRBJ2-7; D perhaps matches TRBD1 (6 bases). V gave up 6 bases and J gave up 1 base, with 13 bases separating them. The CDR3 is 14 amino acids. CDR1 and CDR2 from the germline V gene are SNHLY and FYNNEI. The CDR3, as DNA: TGTGCCAGCAGCCCACAGGGTGGGTCCTACGAGCAGTACTTC. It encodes CASSPQGGSYEQYF.

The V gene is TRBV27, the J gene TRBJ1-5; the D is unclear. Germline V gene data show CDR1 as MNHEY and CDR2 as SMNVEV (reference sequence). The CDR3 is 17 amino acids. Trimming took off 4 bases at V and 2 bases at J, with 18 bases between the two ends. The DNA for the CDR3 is TGTGCCAGCAGTTCCCTTGGAGGGTTGGATGGCAATCAGCCCCAGCATTTT. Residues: CASSSLGGLDGNQPQHF.

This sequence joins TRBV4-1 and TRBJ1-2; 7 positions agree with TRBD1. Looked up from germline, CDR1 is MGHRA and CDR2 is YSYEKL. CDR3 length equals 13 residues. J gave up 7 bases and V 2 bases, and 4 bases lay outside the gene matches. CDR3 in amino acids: CASSQLTGVGYTF. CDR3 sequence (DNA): TGCGCCAGCAGCCAACTTACAGGGGTTGGCTACACCTTC.

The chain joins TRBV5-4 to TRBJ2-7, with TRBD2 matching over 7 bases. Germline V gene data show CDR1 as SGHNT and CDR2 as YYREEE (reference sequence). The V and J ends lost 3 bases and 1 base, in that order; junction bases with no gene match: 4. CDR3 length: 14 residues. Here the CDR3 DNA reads TGTGCCAGCAGCTGGCGGGGGACGTCCTACGAGCAGTACTTC. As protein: CASSWRGTSYEQYF.

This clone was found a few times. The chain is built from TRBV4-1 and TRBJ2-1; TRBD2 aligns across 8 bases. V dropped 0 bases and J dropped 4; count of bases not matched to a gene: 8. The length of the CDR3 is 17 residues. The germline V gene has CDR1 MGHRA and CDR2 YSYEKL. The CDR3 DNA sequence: TGCGCCAGCAGCCAAGATCCCGGGGGGGCGCAGTACAATGAGCAGTTCTTC. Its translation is CASSQDPGGAQYNEQFF.

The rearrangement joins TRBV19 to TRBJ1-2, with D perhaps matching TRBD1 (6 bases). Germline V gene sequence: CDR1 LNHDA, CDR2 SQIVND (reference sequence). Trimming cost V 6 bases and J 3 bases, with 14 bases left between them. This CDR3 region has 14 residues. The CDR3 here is CASRGHEGDYGYTF. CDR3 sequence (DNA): TGTGCCAGTAGGGGACATGAGGGCGACTATGGCTACACCTTC.

CDR3 loop: CASSASGRNQPQHF. The CDR3 DNA is TGTGCCAGCAGCGCATCGGGTCGCAATCAGCCCCAGCATTTT. This chain uses TRBV7-2 with TRBJ1-5; D unresolved. This CDR3 spans 14 amino acids. With 5 bases removed from V and 2 bases from J, the gap between germline ends came to 10 bases. Germline CDR1 SGHTA, CDR2 FQGNSA.

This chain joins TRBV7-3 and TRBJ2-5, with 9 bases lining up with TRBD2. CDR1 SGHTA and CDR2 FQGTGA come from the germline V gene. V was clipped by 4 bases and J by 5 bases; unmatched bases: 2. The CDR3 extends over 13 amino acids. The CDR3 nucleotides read TGTGCCAGCAGCTCTAGCGGGGTGGAGACCCAGTACTTC. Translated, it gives CASSSSGVETQYF.

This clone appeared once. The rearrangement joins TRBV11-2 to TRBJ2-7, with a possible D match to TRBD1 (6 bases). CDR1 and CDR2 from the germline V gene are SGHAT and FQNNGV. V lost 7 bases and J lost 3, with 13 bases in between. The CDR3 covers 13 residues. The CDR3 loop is CASNHGQNYEQYF. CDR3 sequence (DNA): TGTGCCAGCAATCACGGACAGAACTACGAGCAGTACTTC.

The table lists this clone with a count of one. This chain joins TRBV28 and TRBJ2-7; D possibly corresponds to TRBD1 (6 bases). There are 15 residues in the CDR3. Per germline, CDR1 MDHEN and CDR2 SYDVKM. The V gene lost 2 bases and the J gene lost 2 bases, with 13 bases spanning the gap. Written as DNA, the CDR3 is TGTGCCAGCAGTTTAGAGAGGACAGTAGCCTACGAGCAGTACTTC. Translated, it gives CASSLERTVAYEQYF.

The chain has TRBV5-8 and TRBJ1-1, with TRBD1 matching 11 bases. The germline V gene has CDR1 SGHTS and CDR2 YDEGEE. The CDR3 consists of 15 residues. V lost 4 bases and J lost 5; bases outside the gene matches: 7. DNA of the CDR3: TGTGCCAGCAGCCCCGGACAGGGGGCAAGGACTGAAGCTTTCTTT. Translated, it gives CASSPGQGARTEAFF.

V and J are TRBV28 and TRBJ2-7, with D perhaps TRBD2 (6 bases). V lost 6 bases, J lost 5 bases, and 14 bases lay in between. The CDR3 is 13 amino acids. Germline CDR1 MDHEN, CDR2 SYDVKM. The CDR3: CASSPRPGDEQYF. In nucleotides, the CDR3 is TGTGCCAGCAGCCCTCGCCCGGGAGACGAGCAGTACTTC.

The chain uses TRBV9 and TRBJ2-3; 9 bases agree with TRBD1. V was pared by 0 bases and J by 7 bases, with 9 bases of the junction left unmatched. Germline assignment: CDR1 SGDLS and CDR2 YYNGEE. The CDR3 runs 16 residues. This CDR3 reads CASSVEGTGGAYTQYF. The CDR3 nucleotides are TGTGCCAGCAGCGTAGAGGGAACAGGGGGCGCGTATACGCAGTATTTT. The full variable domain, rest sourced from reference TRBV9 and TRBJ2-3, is DSGVTQTPKHLITATGQRVTLRCSPRSGDLSVYWYQQSLDQGLQFLIQYYNGEERAKGNILERFSAQQFPDLHSELNLSSLELGDSALYFCASSVEGTGGAYTQYFGPGTRLTVL.

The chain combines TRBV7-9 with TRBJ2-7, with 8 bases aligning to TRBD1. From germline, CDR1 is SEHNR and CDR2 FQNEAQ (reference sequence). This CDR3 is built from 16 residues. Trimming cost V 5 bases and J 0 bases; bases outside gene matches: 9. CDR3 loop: CASSHARTGLSYEQYF. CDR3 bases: TGTGCCAGCAGCCACGCTCGGACAGGGCTCTCCTACGAGCAGTACTTC.

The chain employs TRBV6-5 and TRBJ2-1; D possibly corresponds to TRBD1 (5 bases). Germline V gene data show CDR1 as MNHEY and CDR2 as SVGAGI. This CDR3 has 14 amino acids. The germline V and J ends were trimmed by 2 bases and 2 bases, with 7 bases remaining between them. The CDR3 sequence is CASSYRGTYNEQFF. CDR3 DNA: TGTGCCAGCAGTTACAGGGGCACCTACAATGAGCAGTTCTTC.

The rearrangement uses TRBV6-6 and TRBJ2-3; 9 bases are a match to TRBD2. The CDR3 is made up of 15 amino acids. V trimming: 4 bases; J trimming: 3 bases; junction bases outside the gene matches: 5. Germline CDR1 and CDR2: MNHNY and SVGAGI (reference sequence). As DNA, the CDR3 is TGTGCCAGCAGTTCAGGGACTAGCCTGACAGATACGCAGTATTTT. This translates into CASSSGTSLTDTQYF.

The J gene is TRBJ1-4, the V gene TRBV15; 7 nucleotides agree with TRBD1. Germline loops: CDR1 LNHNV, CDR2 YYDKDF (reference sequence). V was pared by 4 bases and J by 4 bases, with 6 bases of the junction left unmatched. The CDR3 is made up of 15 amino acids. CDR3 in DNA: TGTGCCACCAGCACCGGGGACAGCTATAATGAAAAACTGTTTTTT. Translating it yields CATSTGDSYNEKLFF.

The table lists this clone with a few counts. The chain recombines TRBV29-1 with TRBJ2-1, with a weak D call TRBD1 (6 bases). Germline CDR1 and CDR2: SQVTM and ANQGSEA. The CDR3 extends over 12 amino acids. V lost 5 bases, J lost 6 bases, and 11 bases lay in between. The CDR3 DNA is TGCAGCGTTCCCAGCAGGGGCAATGAGCAGTTCTTC. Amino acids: CSVPSRGNEQFF.

The CDR3 spells CASGLTLRQGLDTQYF. DNA of the CDR3: TGTGCTAGTGGTTTGACCCTTAGACAGGGGCTGGATACGCAGTATTTT. The V gene is TRBV12-5, the J gene TRBJ2-3, with 8 bases that match TRBD1. Looked up from germline, CDR1 is LGHNT and CDR2 is FRNRAP. V lost 2 bases to trimming and J lost 6 bases; unmatched junction nucleotides: 10. The CDR3 is 16 amino acids. Full variable domain (missing parts from reference TRBV12-5 and TRBJ2-3): DARVTQTPRHKVTEMGQEVTMRCQPILGHNTVFWYRQTMMQGLELLAYFRNRAPLDDSGMPKDRFSAEMPDATLATLKIQPSEPRDSAVYFCASGLTLRQGLDTQYFGPGTRLTVL.